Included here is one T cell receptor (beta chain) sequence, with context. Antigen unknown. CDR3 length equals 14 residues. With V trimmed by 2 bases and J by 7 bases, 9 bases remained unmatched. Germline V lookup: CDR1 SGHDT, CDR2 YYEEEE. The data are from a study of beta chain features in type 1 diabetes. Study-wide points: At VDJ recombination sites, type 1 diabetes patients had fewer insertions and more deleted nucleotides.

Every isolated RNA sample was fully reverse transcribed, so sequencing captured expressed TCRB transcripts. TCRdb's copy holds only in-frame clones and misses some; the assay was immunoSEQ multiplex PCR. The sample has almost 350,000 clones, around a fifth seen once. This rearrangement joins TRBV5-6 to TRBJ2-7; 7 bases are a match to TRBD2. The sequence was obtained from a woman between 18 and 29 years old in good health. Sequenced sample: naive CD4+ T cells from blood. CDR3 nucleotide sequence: TGTGCCAGCAGCTTCGCTGGGGAGGGTAGGGAGCAGTACTTC. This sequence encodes CASSFAGEGREQYF. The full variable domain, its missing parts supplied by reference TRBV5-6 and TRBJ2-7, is DAGVTQSPTHLIKTRGQQVTLRCSPKSGHDTVSWYQQALGQGPQFIFQYYEEEERQRGNFPDRFSGHQFPNYSSELNVNALLLGDSALYLCASSFAGEGREQYFGPGTRLTVT.